This TCR beta chain came from a study of cytomegalovirus exposure and HLA in healthy donors. Germline loops: CDR1 SGHDT, CDR2 YYEEEE. This CDR3 is 16 amino acids long. Trimming took 1 base from V and 4 from J; bases not matched to a gene: 7. Both 60 Vbeta primers and 13 Jbeta primers went into the PCR. TCRdb keeps only in-frame clones here, not all; method: immunoSEQ multiplex PCR. Here the sample spans 120,000 or so clones, 75% to 80% being singletons. This receptor was identified in a woman between 40 and 55 years old in good health and CMV-seronegative. Sample: PBMCs. This chain joins TRBV5-6 and TRBJ2-5; 10 bases line up with TRBD2. The CDR3 DNA is TGTGCCAGCAGCTTGTTACCTAGCGGGAGAGGAGAGACCCAGTACTTC. Protein: CASSLLPSGRGETQYF.